This passage covers 14 T cell receptor beta chains from one sample sequenced in a study of shared clonotypes between healthy human individuals. Libraries were prepared by immunoSEQ multiplex PCR; TCRdb keeps only in-frame clonotypes and omits some of them. The sample holds about a million clones, 76% seen once. Sequencing input: memory CD4+ T cells sorted from blood. As to subset: CD45RA-negative fraction. These receptors all come from a man aged 18 to 29 in good health.

This sequence joins TRBV6-1 and TRBJ2-2, with D unclear. Germline values: CDR1 MNHNS, CDR2 SASEGT. CDR3 size: 11 residues. V was shortened by 8 bases and J by 0 bases, with 1 base between the two germline ends. This CDR3 is CASANTGELFF. The CDR3 bases are TGTGCCAGCGCGAACACCGGGGAGCTGTTTTTT.

The V and J genes are TRBV7-2 and TRBJ1-5; tentatively, D is TRBD1 (6 bases). There are 17 residues in the CDR3. Germline CDR1 and CDR2: SGHTA and FQGNSA. The ends were cut back, 2 bases at V and 0 bases at J, with 14 bases in the middle. This CDR3 is CASSLFTRGLSNQPQHF. DNA for the CDR3: TGTGCCAGCAGCTTATTTACCAGGGGCCTTAGCAATCAGCCCCAGCATTTT.

The V gene is TRBV25-1, the J gene TRBJ1-3; a weak D match, TRBD1 (5 bases). The V gene lost 3 bases and the J gene lost 2 bases, with 8 bases spanning the gap. The germline V gene has CDR1 MGHDK and CDR2 SYGVNS. The length of the CDR3 is 14 residues. The CDR3 DNA reads TGTGCCAGCAGTGACAGGGCCGCTGGAAACACCATATATTTT. This gives the protein CASSDRAAGNTIYF.

The chain is built from TRBV18 and TRBJ2-4; D possibly matches TRBD1 or TRBD2 (5 bases each). CDR3 size: 13 residues. In germline, CDR1 is KGHSH, CDR2 LQKENI. Between the trimmed V and J ends, which lost 0 bases and 12 bases, there was a span of 12 bases. CDR3 region: CASSPPGVGGQYF. In DNA, the CDR3 is TGTGCCAGCTCACCACCGGGGGTTGGTGGTCAGTACTTC.

V usage is TRBV4-3 and J usage is TRBJ1-4; D is possibly TRBD1 (5 bases). This CDR3 region has 16 residues. Germline CDR1 LGHNA, CDR2 YSLEER. V was shortened by 1 base and J by 0 bases, with 9 bases between the two germline ends. The CDR3 is CASSQAGGSTNEKLFF. CDR3 DNA sequence: TGCGCCAGCAGCCAAGCGGGGGGATCAACTAATGAAAAACTGTTTTTT.

In its sample, this clone was seen a few times. The V gene is TRBV7-2, the J gene TRBJ2-3; D unclear. V was shortened by 8 bases and J by 3 bases, with 9 bases between the two germline ends. Germline-derived CDR1 and CDR2 are SGHTA and FQGNSA. The CDR3 consists of 12 residues. The CDR3 sequence: CASGKGTDTQYF. The CDR3 DNA sequence: TGTGCCAGCGGGAAGGGTACAGATACGCAGTATTTT.

The rearrangement joins TRBV6-5 to TRBJ2-7, with 9 bases identical to TRBD2. The germline V gene has CDR1 MNHEY and CDR2 SVGAGI. V lost 7 bases, J lost 6 bases, and 7 bases stayed unmatched. This CDR3 comprises 13 residues. CDR3 sequence (DNA): TGTGCCAGCAAAAGCGGGGGGCTGGGCGAGCAGTACTTC. This gives the protein CASKSGGLGEQYF.

V gene TRBV14 combines with J gene TRBJ2-4; 7 nucleotides match TRBD2. V was clipped by 1 base and J by 3 bases; unmatched bases: 3. CDR3 length: 15 amino acids. The germline gives CDR1 SGHDN, CDR2 FVKESK. The CDR3 DNA reads TGTGCCAGCAGCCAAGGTGCGGGAGACAAAAACATTCAGTACTTC. Translated: CASSQGAGDKNIQYF. The full variable domain, completed using reference TRBV14 and TRBJ2-4, is EAGVTQFPSHSVIEKGQTVTLRCDPISGHDNLYWYRRVMGKEIKFLLHFVKESKQDESGMPNNRFLAERTGGTYSTLKVQPAELEDSGVYFCASSQGAGDKNIQYFGAGTRLSVL.

Concerning this clone itself: Distinct nucleotide sequences in the sample also encode this CDR3. V usage is TRBV18 and J usage is TRBJ2-5; D ambiguous. This CDR3 region has 13 residues. Germline V gene data show CDR1 as KGHSH and CDR2 as LQKENI. Trimming pared 6 bases from V and 1 base from J, leaving 9 bases between. CDR3 region: CASSPPAQETQYF. As DNA, the CDR3 is TGTGCCAGCTCCCCTCCCGCCCAAGAGACCCAGTACTTC.

The chain employs TRBV5-1 and TRBJ2-7, with D possibly being TRBD1 or TRBD2 (5 bases each). The germline V and J ends were trimmed by 3 bases and 6 bases, with 16 bases remaining between them. The length of the CDR3 is 14 residues. Germline CDR1 reads SGHRS; CDR2 reads YFSETQ. CDR3 nucleotides: TGCGCCAGCAGCTGGGACCTCCGAGGAGTCGAGCAGTACTTC. Amino acid sequence: CASSWDLRGVEQYF. Complete variable domain (other parts from reference TRBV5-1 and TRBJ2-7): KAGVTQTPRYLIKTRGQQVTLSCSPISGHRSVSWYQQTPGQGLQFLFEYFSETQRNKGNFPGRFSGRQFSNSRSEMNVSTLELGDSALYLCASSWDLRGVEQYFGPGTRLTVT.

The V and J genes are TRBV4-3 and TRBJ2-7; 15 positions agree with TRBD2. With 3 bases clipped from V and 5 bases from J, the junction kept 5 bases outside the gene matches. This CDR3 has 16 amino acids. Germline CDR1 and CDR2: LGHNA and YSLEER. The CDR3 loop is CASSQPGLAGGNEQYF. For the CDR3, the DNA is TGCGCCAGCAGCCAGCCGGGACTAGCGGGAGGCAACGAGCAGTACTTC.

This chain joins TRBV2 and TRBJ1-2; tentatively, D is TRBD1 (5 bases). CDR3 length equals 14 residues. Germline loops: CDR1 SNHLY, CDR2 FYNNEI. V was shortened by 3 bases and J by 4 bases, with 12 bases between the two germline ends. The CDR3 coding sequence is TGTGCCAGCAGTGACAGGGAAGGGCTCTATGGCTACACCTTC. Translated, it gives CASSDREGLYGYTF.

The V and J genes are TRBV7-9 and TRBJ2-5; 7 positions agree with TRBD2. The end of the DNA aligns better with TRBJ2-7, so the J call may be wrong. CDR1 is SEHNR, CDR2 FQNEAQ, per germline (reference sequence). The CDR3 contains 14 residues. The CDR3 region is CASSSSGATYEQYF. The CDR3 bases are TGTGCCAGCAGTTCTAGCGGAGCTACCTACGAGCAGTACTTC.

In the case of this clone: A much larger clone differs by one base, so this may be a read error. The rearrangement joins TRBV2 to TRBJ2-1; the D is unclear. This CDR3 comprises 11 residues. V was pared by 4 bases and J by 7 bases, with 5 bases between. From germline, CDR1 is SNHLY and CDR2 FYNNEI. The CDR3 DNA is TGTGCCAGCAGTGGAAAGAATGAGCAGTTCTTC. It translates to CASSGKNEQFF.